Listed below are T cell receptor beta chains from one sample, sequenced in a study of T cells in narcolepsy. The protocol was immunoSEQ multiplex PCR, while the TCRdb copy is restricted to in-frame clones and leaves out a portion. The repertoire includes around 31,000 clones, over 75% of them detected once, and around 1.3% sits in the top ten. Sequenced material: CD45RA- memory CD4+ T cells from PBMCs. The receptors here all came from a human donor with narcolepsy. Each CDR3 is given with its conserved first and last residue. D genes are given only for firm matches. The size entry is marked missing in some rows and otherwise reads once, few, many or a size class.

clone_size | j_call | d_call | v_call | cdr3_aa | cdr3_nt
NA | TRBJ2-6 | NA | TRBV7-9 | CASSVGGANVLTF | TGTGCCAGCAGCGTCGGAGGGGCCAACGTCCTGACTTTC
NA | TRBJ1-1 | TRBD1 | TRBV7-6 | CASSARGQATEAFF | TGTGCCAGCAGCGCGCGGGGACAGGCCACTGAAGCTTTCTTT
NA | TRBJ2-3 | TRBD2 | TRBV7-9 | CASSGLGVEGTQYF | TGTGCCAGCTCGGGACTAGGGGTGGAGGGTACGCAGTATTTT
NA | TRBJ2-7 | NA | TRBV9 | CASSRAGGSEQYF | TGTGCCAGCAGCCGGGCGGGCGGGTCCGAGCAGTACTTC
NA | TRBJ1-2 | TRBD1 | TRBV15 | CATSTGTGGNYGYTF | TGTGCCACCAGCACCGGGACAGGGGGTAACTATGGCTACACCTTC
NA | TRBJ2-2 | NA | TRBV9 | CASSVLQGGAFTGELFF | TGTGCCAGCAGCGTATTACAGGGAGGAGCGTTCACCGGGGAGCTGTTTTTT
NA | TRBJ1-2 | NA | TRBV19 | CASTDGRANYGYTF | TGTGCCAGTACGGACGGAAGAGCTAACTATGGCTACACCTTC
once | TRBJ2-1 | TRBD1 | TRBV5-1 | CASMLGTGVYNEQFF | TGCGCCAGCATGCTGGGGACAGGGGTCTACAATGAGCAGTTCTTC
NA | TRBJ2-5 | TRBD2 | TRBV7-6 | CASSSPGGQKKETQYF | TGTGCCAGCAGCTCTCCGGGGGGGCAGAAAAAAGAGACCCAGTACTTC
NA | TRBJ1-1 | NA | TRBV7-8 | CASSSREGDTTEAFF | TGTGCCAGCAGCTCGCGGGAGGGGGACACCACTGAAGCTTTCTTT
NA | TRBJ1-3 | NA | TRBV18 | CASSPLPAGGTGNTIYF | TGTGCCAGCTCACCGCTGCCGGCGGGGGGCACTGGAAACACCATATATTTT
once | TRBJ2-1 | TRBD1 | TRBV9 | CASSLGTDSYNEQFF | TGTGCCAGCAGCCTTGGGACAGATTCGTACAATGAGCAGTTCTTC
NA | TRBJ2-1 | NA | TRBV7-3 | CASSLQGNEQFF | TGTGCCAGCAGCTTACAGGGGAACGAGCAGTTCTTC